This TCR beta chain was found in a study of T cells in Graves' hyperthyroidism and ophthalmopathy. Across the whole study: At the time of initial diagnosis and before any treatment, peripheral blood was collected. Study results and limitations: Blood also showed most of the thyroid clonotypes that were expanded above 0.001.

The CDR3 has 14 amino acids. Germline-derived CDR1 and CDR2 are SGHTA and FQGNSA. V lost 2 bases to trimming and J lost 5 bases, with 12 bases between them. This clonotype was seen repeatedly, ten times or more. Its target is unknown. Amplification of TCR beta CDR3 regions was performed using RNA transcripts as template. Initially, a first-round RT-PCR of the TCR CDR3 employed the HTBI primer set. Each CDR3 protein gets one entry after TCRdb re-called the multiplex PCR reads with MiXCR. Among more than 350,000 distinct CDR3 sequences listed, more than 13% were seen once. The sample consisted of blood. The chain carries TRBV7-2 and TRBJ1-1; D might be TRBD1 (6 bases). The receptor comes from a woman aged 25 to 39 with Graves' hyperthyroidism. The CDR3 loop reads CASSLMEGGTEAFF. As DNA, the CDR3 is TGTGCCAGCAGCTTAATGGAGGGGGGGACTGAAGCTTTCTTT.